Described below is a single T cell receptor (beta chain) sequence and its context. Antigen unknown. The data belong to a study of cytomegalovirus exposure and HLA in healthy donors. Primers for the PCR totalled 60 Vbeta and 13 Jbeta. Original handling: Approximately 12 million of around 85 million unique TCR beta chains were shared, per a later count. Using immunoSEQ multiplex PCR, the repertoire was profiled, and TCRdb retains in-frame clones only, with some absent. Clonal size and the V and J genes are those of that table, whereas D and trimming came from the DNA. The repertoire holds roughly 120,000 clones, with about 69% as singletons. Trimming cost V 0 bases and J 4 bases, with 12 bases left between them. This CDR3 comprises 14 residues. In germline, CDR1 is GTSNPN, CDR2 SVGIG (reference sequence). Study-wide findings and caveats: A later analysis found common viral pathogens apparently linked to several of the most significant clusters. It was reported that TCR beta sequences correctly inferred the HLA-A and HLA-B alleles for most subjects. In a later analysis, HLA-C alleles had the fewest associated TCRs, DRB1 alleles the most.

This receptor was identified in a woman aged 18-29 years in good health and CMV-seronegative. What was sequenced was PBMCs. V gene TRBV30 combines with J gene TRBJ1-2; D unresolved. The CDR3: CAWSVDIRGYGYTF. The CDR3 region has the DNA TGTGCCTGGAGTGTAGACATCCGGGGCTATGGCTACACCTTC.